This TCR beta chain was sequenced for a study of PD-1 blockade in classical Hodgkin lymphoma. This CDR3 has 14 residues. Trimming shortened V by 5 bases and J by 2 bases, and 10 bases separated the two germline ends. Germline CDR1 reads MNHEY; CDR2 reads SMNVEV (reference sequence). Whole-study findings and limits: In newly diagnosed patients, baseline TCR diversity was reportedly below that of healthy donors. It was CD4+ TCR diversity, not CD8+, that rose significantly by C4D1.

Each patient experienced a relapse that followed autologous stem cell transplantation, and brentuximab vedotin exposure varied. This clone was counted a few times. Its antigen is as yet unknown. The method was immunoSEQ multiplex PCR; TCRdb's version includes in-frame clones alone and lacks a portion of them. This table has some 62,000 clones, 70% to 90% appearing once. Sequenced material: peripheral blood mononuclear cells (PBMCs), taken at baseline. The gene calls are TRBV27 and TRBJ1-5; D is unclear. The origin of this receptor is a human donor with classical Hodgkin lymphoma. As DNA, the CDR3 is TGTGCCAGCAGTCTGCCGGGAGGCAATCAGCCCCAGCATTTT. Translated, it gives CASSLPGGNQPQHF.